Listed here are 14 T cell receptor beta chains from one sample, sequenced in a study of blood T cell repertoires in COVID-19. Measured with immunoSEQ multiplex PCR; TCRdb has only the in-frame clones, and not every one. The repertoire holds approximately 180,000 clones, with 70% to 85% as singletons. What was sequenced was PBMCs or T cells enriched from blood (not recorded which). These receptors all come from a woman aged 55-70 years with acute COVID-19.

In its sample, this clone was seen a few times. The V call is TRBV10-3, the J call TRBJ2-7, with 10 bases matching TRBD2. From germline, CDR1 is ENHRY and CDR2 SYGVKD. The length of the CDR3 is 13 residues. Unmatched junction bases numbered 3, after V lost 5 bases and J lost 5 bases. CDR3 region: CAISISGGDEQYV. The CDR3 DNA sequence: TGTGCCATCAGTATCAGCGGGGGGGACGAGCAGTACGTC.

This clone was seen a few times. CDR3 sequence reads: CASSQEQNTEAFF. The CDR3 nucleotides are TGTGCCAGCAGTCAAGAGCAGAACACTGAAGCTTTCTTT. The chain recombines TRBV7-6 with TRBJ1-1; D remains unclear. Germline V CDR1 and CDR2: SGHVS, FNYEAQ. Trimming took off 6 bases at V and 1 base at J, with 9 bases between the two ends. The CDR3 runs 13 residues.

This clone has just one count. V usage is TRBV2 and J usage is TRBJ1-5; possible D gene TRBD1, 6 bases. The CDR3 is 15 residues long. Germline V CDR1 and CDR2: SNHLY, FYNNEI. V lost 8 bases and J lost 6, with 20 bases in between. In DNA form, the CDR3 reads TGTGCCAGCGAAGGGGACATTCGCCGGGTTCAGCCCCAGCATTTT. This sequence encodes CASEGDIRRVQPQHF.

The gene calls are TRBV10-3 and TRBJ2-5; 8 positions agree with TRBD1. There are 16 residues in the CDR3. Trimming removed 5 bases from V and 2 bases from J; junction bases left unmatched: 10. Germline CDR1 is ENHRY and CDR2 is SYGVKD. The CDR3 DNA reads TGTGCCATCAGTCGGATGGGACAGGCGGTACAAGAGACCCAGTACTTC. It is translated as CAISRMGQAVQETQYF.

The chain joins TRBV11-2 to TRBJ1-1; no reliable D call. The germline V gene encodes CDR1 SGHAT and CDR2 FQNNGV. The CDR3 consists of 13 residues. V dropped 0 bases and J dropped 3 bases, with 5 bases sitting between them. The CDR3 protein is CASSLEYYTEAFF. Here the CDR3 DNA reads TGTGCCAGCAGCTTAGAATATTACACTGAAGCTTTCTTT.

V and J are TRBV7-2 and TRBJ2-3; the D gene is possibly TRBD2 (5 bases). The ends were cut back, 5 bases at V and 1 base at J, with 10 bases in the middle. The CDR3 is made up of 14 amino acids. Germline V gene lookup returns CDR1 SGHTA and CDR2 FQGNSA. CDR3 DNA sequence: TGTGCCAGCAGCCGCAACGGGGGCACAGATACGCAGTATTTT. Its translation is CASSRNGGTDTQYF. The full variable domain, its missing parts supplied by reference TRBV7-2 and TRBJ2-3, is GAGVSQSPSNKVTEKGKDVELRCDPISGHTALYWYRQSLGQGLEFLIYFQGNSAPDKSGLPSDRFSAERTGGSVSTLTIQRTQQEDSAVYLCASSRNGGTDTQYFGPGTRLTVL.

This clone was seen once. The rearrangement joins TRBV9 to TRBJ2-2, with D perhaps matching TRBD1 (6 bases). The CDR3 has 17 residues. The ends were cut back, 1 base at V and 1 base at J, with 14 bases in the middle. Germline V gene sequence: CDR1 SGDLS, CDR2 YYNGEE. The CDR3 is CASSVITGSQNTGELFF. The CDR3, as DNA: TGTGCCAGCAGCGTAATAACAGGGTCCCAGAACACCGGGGAGCTGTTTTTT.

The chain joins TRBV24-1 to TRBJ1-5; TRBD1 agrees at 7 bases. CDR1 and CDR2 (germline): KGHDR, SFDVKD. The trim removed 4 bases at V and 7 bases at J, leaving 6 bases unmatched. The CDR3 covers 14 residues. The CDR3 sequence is CATSETGVSQPQHF. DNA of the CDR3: TGTGCCACCAGTGAAACAGGGGTTAGCCAGCCCCAGCATTTT.

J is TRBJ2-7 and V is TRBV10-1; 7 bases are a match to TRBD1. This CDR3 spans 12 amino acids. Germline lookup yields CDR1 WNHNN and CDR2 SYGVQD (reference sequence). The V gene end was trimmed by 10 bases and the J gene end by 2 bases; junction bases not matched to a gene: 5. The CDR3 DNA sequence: TGCGCCACCCGACAGGGCCCCTACGAGCAGTACGTC. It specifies CATRQGPYEQYV.

CDR3 loop: CASTRISGNTIYF. The CDR3 DNA reads TGTGCCAGCACGCGGATCTCTGGAAACACCATATATTTT. The chain couples TRBV6-5 to TRBJ1-3, with unresolved D. The CDR3 has 13 amino acids. V was clipped by 7 bases and J by 0 bases, with 7 bases between them. CDR1 is MNHEY, CDR2 SVGAGI, per germline.

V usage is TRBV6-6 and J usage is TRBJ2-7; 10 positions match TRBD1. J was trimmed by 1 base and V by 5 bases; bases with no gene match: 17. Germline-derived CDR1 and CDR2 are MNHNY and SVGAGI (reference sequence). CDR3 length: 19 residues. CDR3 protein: CASSLLGRPGQGKSYEQYV. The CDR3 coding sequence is TGTGCCAGCAGTCTCCTAGGGAGACCGGGACAGGGGAAGTCCTACGAGCAGTACGTC.

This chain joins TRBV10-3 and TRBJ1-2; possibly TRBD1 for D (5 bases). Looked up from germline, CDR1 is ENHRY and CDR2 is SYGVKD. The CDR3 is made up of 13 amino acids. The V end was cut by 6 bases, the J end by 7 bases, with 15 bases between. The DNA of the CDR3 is TGTGCCATCAGCTCTCAGGGATCGTCTGGCTACACCTTC. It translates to CAISSQGSSGYTF.

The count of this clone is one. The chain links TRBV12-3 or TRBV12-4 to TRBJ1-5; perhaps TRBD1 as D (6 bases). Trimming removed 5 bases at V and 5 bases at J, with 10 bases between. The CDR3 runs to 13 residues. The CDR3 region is CASSPGVYQPQHF. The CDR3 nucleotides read TGTGCCAGCAGTCCAGGGGTTTATCAGCCCCAGCATTTT.

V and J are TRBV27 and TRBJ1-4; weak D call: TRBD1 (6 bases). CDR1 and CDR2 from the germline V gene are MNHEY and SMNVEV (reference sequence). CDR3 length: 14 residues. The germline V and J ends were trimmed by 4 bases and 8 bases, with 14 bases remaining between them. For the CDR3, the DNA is TGTGCCAGCAGTTGGGCGGGGGGCGGCGAAAAACTGTTTTTT. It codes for CASSWAGGGEKLFF.